This T cell receptor beta chain was sequenced in a study of low-dose radiotherapy and immunotherapy resistance in tumors. About the study: Cyclophosphamide was given intravenously at 200 mg/m2 every two weeks, and each dose came one day before radiation and immunotherapy.

This clonotype has a count of ten or more. As for time point: before trial treatment. Enrollment required an advanced solid tumor negative for tumor-infiltrating lymphocytes. The CDR3 runs to 15 residues. Germline CDR1 reads SGDLS; CDR2 reads YYNGEE. V lost 0 bases and J 1 base, leaving 7 bases between the germline ends. Priming of first-strand cDNA relied on TRAV- and TRBV-specific primers (covering alpha and beta chains). Over roughly 20 PCR cycles, TCRs were amplified from a constant-region primer and V-primer adapter. A single record per CDR3 protein comes from TCRdb applying MiXCR to the reads. The sample holds around 80,000 distinct CDR3 sequences, around 18% seen once.

The J gene is TRBJ2-2, the V gene TRBV9; D is unresolved. This TCR was recovered from a male donor with prostate cancer. Sequencing used PBMCs, obtained before treatment. The CDR3 sequence: CASSVALGNTGELFF. The CDR3 DNA reads TGTGCCAGCAGCGTAGCTTTGGGGAACACCGGGGAGCTGTTTTTT.